This T cell receptor (beta chain) originates from a study of blood T cell repertoires in COVID-19. There are 16 residues in the CDR3. Germline CDR1 is MDHEN and CDR2 is SYDVKM. Trimming removed 5 bases from V and 0 bases from J; junction bases left unmatched: 6. TCRdb keeps only in-frame clones here, not all; method: immunoSEQ multiplex PCR. This sample has about 200,000 clones; approximately 81% occur once, and the top ten carry 15% to 20%. Seattle-derived patients entered the study during active infection and were followed longitudinally. The source material was peripheral blood. The sequence was collected from a person aged 65-85 years with COVID-19, enrolled during active disease. This chain links TRBV28 with TRBJ1-4; TRBD1 matches 7 bases. CDR3 in DNA: TGTGCCAGCAGTATCAACAGGGGACCAACTAATGAAAAACTGTTTTTT. Its protein product is CASSINRGPTNEKLFF.